These 27 T cell receptor beta chains originate from one sample sequenced in a study of Ad26.COV2.S vaccination and SARS-CoV-2 variants. Here immunoSEQ multiplex PCR was the method, and the copy in TCRdb shows in-frame clones only, minus some. The sample gives almost 400,000 clones, around nine tenths of which show up once; 1.5% to 2% is in the top ten. Treatment in this sample: 15 to 20 received Ad26.COV2.S at low or high dose, single or two shots; 5 received placebo; per-sample allocation not given. Day 63 after the first vaccine or placebo injection was the time point for sampling. The specimen was peripheral blood, collected in a trial of Ad26.COV2.S vaccine versus placebo. These receptors were taken from a person aged 18-60 years who received the Ad26.COV2.S COVID-19 vaccine or a placebo.

The V and J genes are TRBV4-1 and TRBJ2-1; 11 nucleotides line up with TRBD2. The CDR3 contains 16 residues. J gave up 8 bases and V 1 base, and 7 bases lay outside the gene matches. Germline V CDR1 and CDR2: MGHRA, YSYEKL. The CDR3 reads CASSQVFTSGSDEQFF. Written as DNA, the CDR3 is TGCGCCAGCAGCCAAGTTTTCACTAGCGGGAGTGATGAGCAGTTCTTC.

The V call is TRBV28, the J call TRBJ2-2, with 11 bases fitting TRBD1. The CDR3 is 15 amino acids. J was trimmed by 6 bases and V by 2 bases; bases with no gene match: 2. Looked up from germline, CDR1 is MDHEN and CDR2 is SYDVKM. The CDR3 protein is CASSLGGQGAGELFF. Here the CDR3 DNA reads TGTGCCAGCAGTTTAGGGGGACAGGGGGCCGGGGAGCTGTTTTTT.

As regards this clone: A read error may account for a junction end that differs from germline. The chain combines TRBV7-2 with TRBJ2-1; D is perhaps TRBD1 (5 bases). The germline V gene encodes CDR1 SGHTA and CDR2 FQGNSA. This CDR3 spans 14 amino acids. The CDR3 DNA is TGTGCCAGCAGCGACAACTACCTCGACAGTGTTGGGCTCTTC. Residues: CASSDNYLDSVGLF.

This clone has just one count. This chain joins TRBV11-3 and TRBJ1-1; 7 bases are shared with TRBD1. Germline V lookup: CDR1 SGHNT, CDR2 YENEEA. CDR3 length: 14 residues. The J segment lost 7 bases and the V segment lost 5 bases, leaving 10 bases of the junction unmatched. CDR3 amino acids: CASSPRGMYGEAFF. The CDR3 DNA follows: TGTGCCAGCAGCCCCAGGGGGATGTACGGTGAAGCTTTCTTT.

The CDR3 DNA reads as TGTGCCAGCAGCACTCAGGGGAACCACGAGCAGTACTTC. Translating it yields CASSTQGNHEQYF. The V gene is TRBV9, the J gene TRBJ2-7; D might be TRBD1 (6 bases). The germline V gene encodes CDR1 SGDLS and CDR2 YYNGEE. This CDR3 contains 13 residues. V shed 4 bases and J shed 5 bases, with 13 bases lying between them.

The V gene is TRBV5-1, the J gene TRBJ2-5; the D gene is possibly TRBD1 (5 bases). CDR1 and CDR2 (germline): SGHRS, YFSETQ. CDR3 length: 14 residues. Trimming removed 1 base at V and 1 base at J, with 8 bases between. Here the CDR3 reads CASSLMTAQETQYF. The CDR3 DNA sequence: TGCGCCAGCAGCTTGATGACAGCCCAAGAGACCCAGTACTTC.

The chain uses TRBV11-2 and TRBJ2-1; D is ambiguous. The CDR3 totals 15 residues. CDR1 SGHAT and CDR2 FQNNGV come from the germline V gene. The V end lost 1 base, the J end lost 4 bases, and 11 bases lay between the germline ends. This CDR3 is CASSLGLSAYNEQFF. CDR3 DNA sequence: TGTGCCAGCAGCTTAGGTCTAAGCGCGTACAATGAGCAGTTCTTC. The entire variable domain, with the rest obtained from reference TRBV11-2 and TRBJ2-1, is as follows: EAGVAQSPRYKIIEKRQSVAFWCNPISGHATLYWYQQILGQGPKLLIQFQNNGVVDDSQLPKDRFSAERLKGVDSTLKIQPAKLEDSAVYLCASSLGLSAYNEQFFGPGTRLTVL.

V is TRBV9 and J is TRBJ1-1; D not certain. This CDR3 has 15 residues. Deletions cut 0 bases from V and 3 bases from J, with 12 bases between. From germline, CDR1 is SGDLS and CDR2 YYNGEE. CDR3 residues: CASSVEPGVDTEAFF. CDR3 bases: TGTGCCAGCAGCGTAGAACCGGGTGTGGACACTGAAGCTTTCTTT.

This sequence joins TRBV7-8 and TRBJ2-3, with 7 bases lining up with TRBD2. V dropped 2 bases and J dropped 4; count of bases not matched to a gene: 9. This CDR3 region has 16 residues. Per the germline V gene, CDR1 is SGHVS and CDR2 is FQNEAQ. The chain's CDR3 is CASSLRLLASPDTQYF. As DNA, the CDR3 is TGTGCCAGCAGCTTAAGGCTACTAGCGTCCCCAGATACGCAGTATTTT.

V usage is TRBV4-1 and J usage is TRBJ2-5, with D possibly TRBD2 on 5 matching bases. The germline V gene has CDR1 MGHRA and CDR2 YSYEKL. The CDR3 is 15 residues long. Trimming cost V 1 base and J 0 bases, with 9 bases left between them. The CDR3 region has the DNA TGCGCCAGCAGCCAAGGGGAGTGGGACCAAGAGACCCAGTACTTC. The encoded protein is CASSQGEWDQETQYF.

In the case of this clone: Sequence at one end of the junction differs from germline and may be a read error. The V gene is TRBV7-9, the J gene TRBJ2-1; D is unresolved. This CDR3 is built from 13 residues. Germline V gene sequence: CDR1 SEHNR, CDR2 FQNEAQ (reference sequence). The CDR3, as DNA: TGTGCAAGCAGCCTATTATTAAGGAATGAGCAGTTCTTC. This codes for CASSLLLRNEQFF.

The J gene is TRBJ2-5, the V gene TRBV9; 9 positions match TRBD2. The CDR3 has 15 residues. The germline CDR1 and CDR2 sequences are SGDLS and YYNGEE. Trimming took 3 bases from V and 2 from J; bases not matched to a gene: 5. The CDR3 DNA reads as TGTGCCAGCAGCGCTCGACTAGCGGATCAAGAGACCCAGTACTTC. Translating it yields CASSARLADQETQYF.

With respect to this clone: Other DNA sequences within the sample encode an identical CDR3. The chain carries TRBV28 and TRBJ2-3; no clear D gene. The germline gives CDR1 MDHEN, CDR2 SYDVKM. Trimming took 5 bases from V and 2 from J, leaving 5 bases between them. The CDR3 loop spans 12 amino acids. In nucleotides, the CDR3 is TGTGCCAGCAGTCCTTCCACAGATACGCAGTATTTT. Its translation is CASSPSTDTQYF.

This sequence joins TRBV2 and TRBJ1-2; tentative D call: TRBD1 (6 bases). CDR3 length: 14 amino acids. From germline, CDR1 is SNHLY and CDR2 FYNNEI. The V end lost 7 bases, the J end lost 0 bases, and 12 bases lay between the germline ends. CDR3 region: CASMGAGTNYGYTF. CDR3 sequence (DNA): TGTGCCAGCATGGGGGCGGGGACTAACTATGGCTACACCTTC.

The chain combines TRBV5-4 with TRBJ1-1; D not resolved. The V end lost 0 bases, the J end lost 6 bases, and 9 bases lay between the germline ends. CDR3 size: 13 residues. Germline V gene sequence: CDR1 SGHNT, CDR2 YYREEE (reference sequence). The CDR3 DNA is TGTGCCAGCAGCTTGGACGGGGTCTCTGAAGCTTTCTTT. It translates to CASSLDGVSEAFF.

The V call is TRBV19, the J call TRBJ1-1, with D uncertain. V was shortened by 4 bases and J by 3 bases, with 9 bases between the two germline ends. Germline V gene sequence: CDR1 LNHDA, CDR2 SQIVND (reference sequence). This CDR3 contains 13 residues. CDR3 in amino acids: CASSRSKDTEAFF. Written as DNA, the CDR3 is TGTGCCAGTAGTAGGTCCAAGGACACTGAAGCTTTCTTT.

The rearrangement links TRBV5-1 to TRBJ2-5; 10 bases match TRBD1. The J segment lost 2 bases and the V segment lost 5 bases, leaving 3 bases of the junction unmatched. CDR3 length: 14 residues. The V gene's germline CDR1 is SGHRS and CDR2 YFSETQ. The CDR3 nucleotides read TGCGCCAGCAGTAGGACAGGGGGACAAGAGACCCAGTACTTC. Its translation is CASSRTGGQETQYF.

The chain carries TRBV11-3 and TRBJ1-2; 9 bases align to TRBD1. Germline trimming cut 6 bases from V and 3 bases from J; bases unmatched to any gene: 5. The CDR3 runs 14 residues. Per germline, CDR1 SGHNT and CDR2 YENEEA. DNA of the CDR3: TGTGCCAGCAGTCCCGGGGACAGGGACTATGGCTACACCTTC. It translates to CASSPGDRDYGYTF.

This rearrangement joins TRBV4-1 to TRBJ2-2; 7 bases agree with TRBD1. The length of the CDR3 is 15 residues. Per the germline V gene, CDR1 is MGHRA and CDR2 is YSYEKL. J lost 4 bases, V lost 3 bases, and 5 bases had no gene match. This CDR3 reads CASSQTGFFTGELFF. In nucleotides, the CDR3 is TGCGCCAGCAGCCAGACAGGGTTTTTCACCGGGGAGCTGTTTTTT.

This sequence joins TRBV5-3 and TRBJ2-6; D might be TRBD1 or TRBD2, each matching 5 bases. TRBV5-3 is known as an ORF, though its function is uncertain. V was shortened by 1 base and J by 4 bases, with 18 bases between the two germline ends. This CDR3 comprises 18 residues. The CDR3 sequence is CARSLRDGWCLGANVLTF. Here the CDR3 DNA reads TGTGCCAGAAGCTTGCGGGACGGGTGGTGTCTGGGGGCCAACGTCCTGACTTTC.

V and J are TRBV27 and TRBJ2-1; 7 bases fit TRBD2. The CDR3 is 16 residues long. CDR1 and CDR2 (germline): MNHEY, SMNVEV (reference sequence). The V gene end was trimmed by 8 bases and the J gene end by 5 bases; junction bases not matched to a gene: 15. CDR3 region: CASSSLPAGADNEQFF. The CDR3, as DNA: TGTGCCAGCTCTTCGCTCCCTGCGGGAGCCGACAATGAGCAGTTCTTC.

This chain links TRBV6-2 or TRBV6-3 with TRBJ2-7; D is ambiguous. The CDR3 loop spans 14 amino acids. CDR1 and CDR2 (germline): MNHEY, SVGEGT. Deletions cut 6 bases from V and 3 bases from J, with 15 bases between. CDR3 amino acids: CASSRGRSRYEQYF. The CDR3 bases are TGTGCCAGCAGCCGAGGTCGCTCGCGCTACGAGCAGTACTTC.

This clone occurred once. The rearrangement links TRBV5-4 to TRBJ2-1; D remains unclear. Germline V gene sequence: CDR1 SGHNT, CDR2 YYREEE (reference sequence). Trimming left V 4 bases short and J 0 bases short, with 8 bases between. The CDR3 loop spans 14 amino acids. The CDR3 here is CASSPTSSYNEQFF. The CDR3 DNA reads as TGTGCCAGCAGCCCAACGAGCTCCTACAATGAGCAGTTCTTC.

This clone occurred once. The rearrangement links TRBV9 to TRBJ1-1; TRBD1 is a possible D gene (6 bases). Deletions cut 0 bases from V and 4 bases from J, with 10 bases between. CDR3 length equals 14 residues. Germline V gives CDR1 SGDLS, CDR2 YYNGEE. The CDR3 nucleotides read TGTGCCAGCAGCGTAGATCTCAGGGGCACTGAAGCTTTCTTT. Residues: CASSVDLRGTEAFF.

The chain has TRBV7-3 and TRBJ2-3; D perhaps matches TRBD1 (6 bases). The ends were cut back, 5 bases at V and 6 bases at J, with 12 bases in the middle. The CDR3 consists of 13 residues. Germline CDR1 and CDR2: SGHTA and FQGTGA. As DNA, the CDR3 is TGTGCCAGCAGCCGATACAGGGACGATACGCAGTATTTT. Translation: CASSRYRDDTQYF.

V is TRBV28 and J is TRBJ1-3, with D possibly being TRBD1 (6 bases). Trimming pared 6 bases from V and 0 bases from J, leaving 9 bases between. Germline V lookup: CDR1 MDHEN, CDR2 SYDVKM. CDR3 length: 14 residues. The CDR3 nucleotides read TGTGCCAGCAGGGGACATCTCTCTGGAAACACCATATATTTT. Translating gives CASRGHLSGNTIYF.

This clone was recorded only once. This chain links TRBV5-6 with TRBJ1-2; TRBD1 is a possible D gene (6 bases). The CDR3 runs 14 residues. The V gene's germline CDR1 is SGHDT and CDR2 YYEEEE. The germline V and J ends were trimmed by 0 bases and 0 bases, with 6 bases remaining between them. In nucleotides, the CDR3 is TGTGCCAGCAGCTTGGGGACAGCTAACTATGGCTACACCTTC. Amino acids: CASSLGTANYGYTF.